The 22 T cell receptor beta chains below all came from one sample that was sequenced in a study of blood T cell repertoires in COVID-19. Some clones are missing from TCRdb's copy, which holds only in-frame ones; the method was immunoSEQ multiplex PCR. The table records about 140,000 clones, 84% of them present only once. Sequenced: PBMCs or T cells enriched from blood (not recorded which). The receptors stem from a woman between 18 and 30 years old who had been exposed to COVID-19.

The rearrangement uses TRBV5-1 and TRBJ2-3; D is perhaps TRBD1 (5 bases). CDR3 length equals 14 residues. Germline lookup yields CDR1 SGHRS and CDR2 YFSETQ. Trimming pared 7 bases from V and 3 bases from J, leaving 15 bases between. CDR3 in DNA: TGCGCCAGCGGCGAAGGACATCAGACAGATACGCAGTATTTT. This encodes CASGEGHQTDTQYF.

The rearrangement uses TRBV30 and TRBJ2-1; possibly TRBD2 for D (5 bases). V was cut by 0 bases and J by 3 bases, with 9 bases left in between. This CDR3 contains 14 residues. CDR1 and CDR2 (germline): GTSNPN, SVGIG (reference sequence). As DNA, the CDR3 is TGTGCCTGGAGTGTAGGACTTAACTACAATGAGCAGTTCTTC. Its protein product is CAWSVGLNYNEQFF.

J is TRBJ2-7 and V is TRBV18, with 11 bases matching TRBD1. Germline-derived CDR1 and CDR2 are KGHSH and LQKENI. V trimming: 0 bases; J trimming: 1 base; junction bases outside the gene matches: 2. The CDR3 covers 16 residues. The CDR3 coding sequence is TGTGCCAGCTCACCACCGGACAGGGGGCTTTCCTACGAGCAGTACTTC. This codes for CASSPPDRGLSYEQYF.

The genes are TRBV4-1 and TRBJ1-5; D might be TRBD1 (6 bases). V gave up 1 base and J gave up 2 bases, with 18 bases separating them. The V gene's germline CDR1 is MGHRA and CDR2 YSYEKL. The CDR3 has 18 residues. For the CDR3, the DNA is TGCGCCAGCAGCCAAGGACTCAGGGGAGGGGGTGGCAATCAGCCCCAGCATTTT. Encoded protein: CASSQGLRGGGGNQPQHF.

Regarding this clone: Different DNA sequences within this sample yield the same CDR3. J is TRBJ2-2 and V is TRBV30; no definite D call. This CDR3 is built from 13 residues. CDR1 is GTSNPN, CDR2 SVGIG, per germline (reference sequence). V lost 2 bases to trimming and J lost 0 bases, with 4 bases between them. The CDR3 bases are TGTGCCTGGAGTACAGCGAACACCGGGGAGCTGTTTTTT. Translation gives CAWSTANTGELFF.

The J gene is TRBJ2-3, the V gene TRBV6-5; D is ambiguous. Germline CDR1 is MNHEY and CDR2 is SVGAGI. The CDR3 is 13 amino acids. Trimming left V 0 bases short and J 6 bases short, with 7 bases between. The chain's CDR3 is CASSYSVRDTQYF. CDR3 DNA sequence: TGTGCCAGCAGTTACTCAGTGAGGGATACGCAGTATTTT.

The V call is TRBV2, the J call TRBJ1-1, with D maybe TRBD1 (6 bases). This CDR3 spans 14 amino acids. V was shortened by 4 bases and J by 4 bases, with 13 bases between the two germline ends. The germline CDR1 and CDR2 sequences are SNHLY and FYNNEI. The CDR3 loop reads CASSAQGMGTEAFF. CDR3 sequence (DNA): TGTGCCAGCAGTGCTCAGGGGATGGGCACTGAAGCTTTCTTT.

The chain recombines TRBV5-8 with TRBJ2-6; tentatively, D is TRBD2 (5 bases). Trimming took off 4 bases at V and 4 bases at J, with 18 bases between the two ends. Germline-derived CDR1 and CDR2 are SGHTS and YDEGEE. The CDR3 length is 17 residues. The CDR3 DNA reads TGTGCCAGCAGCAATCGACGCGGGCCTGGGGGGGCCAACGTCCTGACTTTC. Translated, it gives CASSNRRGPGGANVLTF.

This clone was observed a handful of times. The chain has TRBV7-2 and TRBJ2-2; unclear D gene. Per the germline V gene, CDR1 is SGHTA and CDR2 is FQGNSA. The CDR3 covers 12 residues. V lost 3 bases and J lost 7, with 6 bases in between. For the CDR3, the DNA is TGTGCCAGCAGCTTCTATAGCGGGGAGCTGTTTTTT. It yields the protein CASSFYSGELFF. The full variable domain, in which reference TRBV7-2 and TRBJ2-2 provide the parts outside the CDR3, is GAGVSQSPSNKVTEKGKDVELRCDPISGHTALYWYRQSLGQGLEFLIYFQGNSAPDKSGLPSDRFSAERTGGSVSTLTIQRTQQEDSAVYLCASSFYSGELFFGEGSRLTVL.

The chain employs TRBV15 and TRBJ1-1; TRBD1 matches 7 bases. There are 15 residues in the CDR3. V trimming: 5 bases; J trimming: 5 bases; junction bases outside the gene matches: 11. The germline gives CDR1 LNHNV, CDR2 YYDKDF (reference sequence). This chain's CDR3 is CATSPRTGWGTEAFF. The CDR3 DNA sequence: TGTGCCACCAGCCCAAGGACAGGTTGGGGGACTGAAGCTTTCTTT.

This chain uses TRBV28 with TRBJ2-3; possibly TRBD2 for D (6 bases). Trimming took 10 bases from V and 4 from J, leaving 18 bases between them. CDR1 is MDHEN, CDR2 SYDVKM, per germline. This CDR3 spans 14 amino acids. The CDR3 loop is CATFGGFGSDTQYF. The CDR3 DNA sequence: TGTGCCACCTTTGGGGGGTTCGGGTCAGATACGCAGTATTTT.

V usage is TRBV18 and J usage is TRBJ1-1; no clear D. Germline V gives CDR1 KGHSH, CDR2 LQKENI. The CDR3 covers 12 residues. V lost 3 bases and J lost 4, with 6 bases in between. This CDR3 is CASSPWLTEAFF. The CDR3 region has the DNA TGTGCCAGCTCACCGTGGCTCACTGAAGCTTTCTTT.

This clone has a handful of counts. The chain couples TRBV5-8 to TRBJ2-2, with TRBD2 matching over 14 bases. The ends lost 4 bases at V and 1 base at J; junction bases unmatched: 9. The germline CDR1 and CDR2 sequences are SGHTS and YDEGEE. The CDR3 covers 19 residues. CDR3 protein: CASSPGTSGSGENTGELFF. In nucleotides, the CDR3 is TGTGCCAGCAGCCCCGGGACTAGCGGGAGTGGTGAGAACACCGGGGAGCTGTTTTTT.

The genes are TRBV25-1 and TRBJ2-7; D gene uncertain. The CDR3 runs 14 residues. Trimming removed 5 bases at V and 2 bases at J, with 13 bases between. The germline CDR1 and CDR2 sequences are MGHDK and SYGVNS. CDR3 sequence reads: CASSRYDSAYEQYF. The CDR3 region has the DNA TGTGCCAGCAGTCGTTATGACTCAGCCTACGAGCAGTACTTC.

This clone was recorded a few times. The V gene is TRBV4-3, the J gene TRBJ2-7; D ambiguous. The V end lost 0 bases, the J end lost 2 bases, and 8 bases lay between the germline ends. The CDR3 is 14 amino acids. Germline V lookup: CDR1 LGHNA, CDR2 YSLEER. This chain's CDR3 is CASSQDSSTYEQYF. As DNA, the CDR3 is TGCGCCAGCAGCCAAGACAGTTCGACCTACGAGCAGTACTTC.

CDR3 DNA sequence: TGCGCCAGCAGCTTGGCGGGACAGGGTGTCACGAACACTGAAGCTTTCTTT. Amino acid sequence: CASSLAGQGVTNTEAFF. This rearrangement joins TRBV5-1 to TRBJ1-1, with TRBD1 matching 9 bases. Trimming removed 0 bases from V and 1 base from J; junction bases left unmatched: 7. The CDR3 runs to 17 residues. CDR1 is SGHRS, CDR2 YFSETQ, per germline.

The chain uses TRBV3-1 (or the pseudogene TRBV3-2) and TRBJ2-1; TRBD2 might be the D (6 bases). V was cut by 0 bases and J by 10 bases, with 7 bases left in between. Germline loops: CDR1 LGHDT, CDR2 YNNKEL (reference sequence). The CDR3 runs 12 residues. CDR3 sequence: CASSQEGREQFF. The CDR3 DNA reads TGTGCCAGCAGCCAAGAAGGGAGGGAGCAGTTCTTC.

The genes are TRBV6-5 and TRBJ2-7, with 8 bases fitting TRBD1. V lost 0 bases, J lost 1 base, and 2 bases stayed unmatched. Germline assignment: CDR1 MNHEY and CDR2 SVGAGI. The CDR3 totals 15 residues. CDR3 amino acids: CASSYSGQGSYEQYF. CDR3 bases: TGTGCCAGCAGTTACTCTGGACAGGGATCCTACGAGCAGTACTTC.

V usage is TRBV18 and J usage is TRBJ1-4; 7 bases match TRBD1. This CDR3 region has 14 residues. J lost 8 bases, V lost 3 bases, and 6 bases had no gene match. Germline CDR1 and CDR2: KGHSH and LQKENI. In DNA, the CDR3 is TGTGCCAGCTCACCGAGGGGACAGACCGAAAAACTGTTTTTT. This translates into CASSPRGQTEKLFF. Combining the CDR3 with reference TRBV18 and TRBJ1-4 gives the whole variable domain NAGVMQNPRHLVRRRGQEARLRCSPMKGHSHVYWYRQLPEEGLKFMVYLQKENIIDESGMPKERFSAEFPKEGPSILRIQQVVRGDSAAYFCASSPRGQTEKLFFGSGTQLSVL.

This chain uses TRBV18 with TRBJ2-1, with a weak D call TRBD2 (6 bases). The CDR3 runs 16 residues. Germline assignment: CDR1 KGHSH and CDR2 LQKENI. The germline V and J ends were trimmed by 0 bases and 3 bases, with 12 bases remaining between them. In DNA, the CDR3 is TGTGCCAGCTCACCACCGATGAGCGGGTACTACAATGAGCAGTTCTTC. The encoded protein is CASSPPMSGYYNEQFF.

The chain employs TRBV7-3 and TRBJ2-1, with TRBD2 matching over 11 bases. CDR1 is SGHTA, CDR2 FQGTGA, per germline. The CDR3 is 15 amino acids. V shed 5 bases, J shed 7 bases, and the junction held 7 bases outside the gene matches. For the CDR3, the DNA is TGTGCCAGCAGCCAATTAGCGGGAGGGCTGAATGAGCAGTTCTTC. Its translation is CASSQLAGGLNEQFF.

The DNA for the CDR3 is TGTGCCAGCAGGCGTACAGGGATTTCCTACGAGCAGTACTTC. This encodes CASRRTGISYEQYF. The J gene is TRBJ2-7, the V gene TRBV5-8, with D possibly TRBD1 on 6 matching bases. Trimming stripped 5 bases from V and 1 base from J, with 13 bases between. Germline V gives CDR1 SGHTS, CDR2 YDEGEE. The CDR3 covers 14 residues.